This TCR beta chain was sequenced in a study of T cell responses to AZD1222 COVID-19 vaccine. CDR3 length: 13 amino acids. Clones were sequenced by immunoSEQ multiplex PCR, and TCRdb holds only the in-frame ones, with some missing. The sample yields about 140,000 clones, 88% seen once. Samples with a second dose at about 4 or about 12 weeks were pooled together. Here the sequenced sample was peripheral blood, taken 28 days after the second AZD1222 dose. The chain is built from TRBV1 and TRBJ1-5. TRBV1 is a recognized pseudogene. The source is an adult who received the AZD1222 COVID-19 vaccine. The CDR3 reads CTSSHPPYSPQHF. In DNA, the CDR3 is TGCACCAGCAGCCACCCCCCATATTCGCCCCAGCATTTT.